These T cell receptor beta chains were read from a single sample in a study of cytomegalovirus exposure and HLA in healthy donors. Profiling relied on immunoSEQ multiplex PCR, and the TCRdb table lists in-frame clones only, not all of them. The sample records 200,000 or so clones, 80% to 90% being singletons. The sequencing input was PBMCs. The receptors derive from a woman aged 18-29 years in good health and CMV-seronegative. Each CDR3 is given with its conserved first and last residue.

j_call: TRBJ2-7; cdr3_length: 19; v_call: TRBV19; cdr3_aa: CASSVRGKESSGRPYEQYF
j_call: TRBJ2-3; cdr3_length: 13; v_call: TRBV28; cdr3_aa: CASSSPRGDTQYF
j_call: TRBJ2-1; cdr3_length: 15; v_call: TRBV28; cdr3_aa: CASSLGIGVHNEQFF
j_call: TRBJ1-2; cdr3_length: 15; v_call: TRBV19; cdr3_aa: CASSIDSLVAYGYTF
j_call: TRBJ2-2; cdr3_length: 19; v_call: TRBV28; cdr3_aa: CASRTREGRSVEHTGELFF
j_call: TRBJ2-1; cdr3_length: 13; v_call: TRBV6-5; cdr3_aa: CASSYSQGGEQFF
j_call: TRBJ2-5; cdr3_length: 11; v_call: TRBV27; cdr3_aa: CASSYGETQYF
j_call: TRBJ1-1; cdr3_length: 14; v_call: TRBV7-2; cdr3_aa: CASSLIMGLTEAFF
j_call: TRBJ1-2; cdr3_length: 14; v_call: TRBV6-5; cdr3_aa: CASSSYRNNYGYTF
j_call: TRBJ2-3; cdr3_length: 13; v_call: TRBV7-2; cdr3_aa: CASSQGRTDTQYF
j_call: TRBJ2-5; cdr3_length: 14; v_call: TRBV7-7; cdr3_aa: CASSLNRGQETQYF
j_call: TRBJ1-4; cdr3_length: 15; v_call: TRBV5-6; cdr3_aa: CASSSTGLFNEKLFF
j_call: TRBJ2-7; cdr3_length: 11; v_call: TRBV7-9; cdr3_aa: CASSSAYEQYF
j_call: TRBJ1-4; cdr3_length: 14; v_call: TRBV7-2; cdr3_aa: CASSLGQMTGKLFF
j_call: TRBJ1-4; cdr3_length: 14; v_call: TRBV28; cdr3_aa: CASSPDREDEKLFF
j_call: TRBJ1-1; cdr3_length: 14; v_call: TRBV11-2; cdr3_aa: CASSTLQGASEAFF
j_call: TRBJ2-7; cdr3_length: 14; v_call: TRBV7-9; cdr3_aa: CASSLGVAAYEQYF
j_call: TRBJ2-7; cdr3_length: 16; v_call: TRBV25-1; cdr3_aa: CASSEQGAGDSYEQYF
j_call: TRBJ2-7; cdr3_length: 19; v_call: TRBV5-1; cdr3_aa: CASSLARGSGSARGYEQYF
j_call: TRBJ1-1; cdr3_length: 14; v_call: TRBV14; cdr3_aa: CASSETGRVTEAFF
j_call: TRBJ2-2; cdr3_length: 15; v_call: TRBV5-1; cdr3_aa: CASSRDRGKTGELFF
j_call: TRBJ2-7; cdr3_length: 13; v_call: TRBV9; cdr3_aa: CASSVTGGGEQYF
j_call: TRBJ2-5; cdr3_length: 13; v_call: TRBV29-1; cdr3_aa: CSARRQNQETQYF
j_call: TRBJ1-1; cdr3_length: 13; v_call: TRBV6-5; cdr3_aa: CASSWREGTEAFF
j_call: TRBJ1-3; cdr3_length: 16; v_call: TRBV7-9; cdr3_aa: CASSLTGDSSGNTIYF
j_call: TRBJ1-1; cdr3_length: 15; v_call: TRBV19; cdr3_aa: CASRARQGAGTEAFF
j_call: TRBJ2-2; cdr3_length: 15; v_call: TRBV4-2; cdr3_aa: CASSQEAGGPGELFF
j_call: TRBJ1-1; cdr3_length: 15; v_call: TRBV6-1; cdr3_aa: CASRSGTGMNTEAFF
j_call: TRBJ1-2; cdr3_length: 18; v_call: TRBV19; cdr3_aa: CASRRAGTGGDGNYGYTF
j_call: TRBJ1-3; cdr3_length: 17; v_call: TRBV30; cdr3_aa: CAWTPGQVPSSGNTIYF
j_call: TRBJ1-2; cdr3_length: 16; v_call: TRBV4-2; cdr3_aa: CASSQEVLEENYGYTF
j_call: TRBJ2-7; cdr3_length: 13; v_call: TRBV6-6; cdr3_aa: CASSPDGSYEQYF
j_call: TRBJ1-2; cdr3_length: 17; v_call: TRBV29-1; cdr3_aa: CSVSPIQGRDSDGGYTF
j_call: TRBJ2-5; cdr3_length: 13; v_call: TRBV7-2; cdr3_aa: CASSWDFRGTQYF
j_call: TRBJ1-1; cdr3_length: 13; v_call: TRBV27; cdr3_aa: CASSPQGIAEAFF
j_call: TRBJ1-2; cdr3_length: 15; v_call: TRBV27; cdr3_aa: CASSRPDRNVDGYTF
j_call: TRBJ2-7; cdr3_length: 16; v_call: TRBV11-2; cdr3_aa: CASSLGSSVRTYEQYF
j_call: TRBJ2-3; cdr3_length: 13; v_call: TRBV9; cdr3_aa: CASSGPTSDTQYF
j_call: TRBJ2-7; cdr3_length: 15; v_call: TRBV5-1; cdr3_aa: CASSLSSAGGREQYF
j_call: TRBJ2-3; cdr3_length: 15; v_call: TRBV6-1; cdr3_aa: CASSVWGQSGDTQYF
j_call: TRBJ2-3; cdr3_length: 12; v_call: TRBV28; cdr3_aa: CASSRTADTQYF
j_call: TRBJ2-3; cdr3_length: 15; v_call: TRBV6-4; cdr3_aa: CASSVSVGVADTQYF
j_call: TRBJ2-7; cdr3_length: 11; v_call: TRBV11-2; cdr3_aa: CASVRAYEQYF
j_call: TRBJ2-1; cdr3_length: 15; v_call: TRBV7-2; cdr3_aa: CASSLMGLAGNEQFF
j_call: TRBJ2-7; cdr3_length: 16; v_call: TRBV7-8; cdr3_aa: CASSLLGDSQTYEQYF
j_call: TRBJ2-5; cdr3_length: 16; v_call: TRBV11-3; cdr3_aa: CASSLGQGPDQETQYF
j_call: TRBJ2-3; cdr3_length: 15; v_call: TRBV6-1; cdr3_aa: CASSETQGATDTQYF
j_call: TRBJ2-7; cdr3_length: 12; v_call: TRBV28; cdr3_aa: CASSLDIYEQYF
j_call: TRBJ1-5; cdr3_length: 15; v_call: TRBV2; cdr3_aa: CASRRETGTDQPQHF
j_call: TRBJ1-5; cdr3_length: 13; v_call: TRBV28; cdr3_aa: CASSFESNQPQHF
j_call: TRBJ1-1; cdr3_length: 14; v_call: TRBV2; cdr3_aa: CASSPGVLNTEAFF
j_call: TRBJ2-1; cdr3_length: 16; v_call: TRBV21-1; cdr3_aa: CASSKCNGIAYNEQFF
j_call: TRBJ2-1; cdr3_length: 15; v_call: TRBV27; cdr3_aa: CASSLGDSNYNEQFF
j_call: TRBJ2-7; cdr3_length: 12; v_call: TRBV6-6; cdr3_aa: CASSYETAEQYF
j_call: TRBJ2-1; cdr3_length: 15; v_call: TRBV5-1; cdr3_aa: CASSLGTSGSNEQFF
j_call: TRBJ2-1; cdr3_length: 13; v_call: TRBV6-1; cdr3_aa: CASSESWHNEQFF
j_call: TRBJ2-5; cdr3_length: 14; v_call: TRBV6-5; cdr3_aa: CASSAVDFAGPQYF
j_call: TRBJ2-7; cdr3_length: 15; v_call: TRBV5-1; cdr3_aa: CASRPGLAATYEQYF
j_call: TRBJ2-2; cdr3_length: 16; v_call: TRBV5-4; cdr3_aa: CASTSRGQDTTGELFF
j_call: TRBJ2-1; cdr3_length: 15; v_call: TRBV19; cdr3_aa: CASSRRDRTYNEQFF